The subject of this entry is one TCR beta chain. Authors' data handling: Scientists estimated how many nucleated cells there were by amplifying reference gene primers. Only in-frame clones appear in the TCRdb table, and some are missing; sequencing was by immunoSEQ multiplex PCR. V, J and clone size were drawn from that table, and D and trimming were deduced from the DNA. The sample includes about 130,000 clones, around 81% seen only once; the top ten take approximately 10%. Germline V gives CDR1 MNHNS, CDR2 SASEGT. V was clipped by 2 bases and J by 4 bases; unmatched bases: 8. The CDR3 consists of 16 residues. This sample was included in a study of blood T cell repertoires in COVID-19. On the study more broadly: Sites across the United States, Italy and Spain contributed samples from acute and convalescent COVID-19. PBMCs, B-cell-depleted T cells, or T cells were the source of the cDNA or gDNA that made up the material.

V is TRBV6-1 and J is TRBJ1-2; 9 bases map to TRBD1. Sequencing was carried out using peripheral blood. The sequence was obtained from a human donor in a cohort sampled during active COVID-19. CDR3 nucleotide sequence: TGTGCCAGCAGTGAACTAACCACAGGGGGCGGCTATGGCTACACCTTC. Its protein is CASSELTTGGGYGYTF.